This T cell receptor (beta chain) was observed in a study of blood T cell repertoires in COVID-19. For the study at large: Specimens from acute and convalescent COVID-19 originated in the United States, Italy and Spain. PBMCs, B-cell-depleted T cells, or T cells provided the cDNA or gDNA that made up the material.

V gave up 3 bases and J gave up 0 bases, with 9 bases separating them. The CDR3 contains 16 residues. Germline CDR1 reads LGHNA; CDR2 reads YNFKEQ. In the original analysis: Amplification from reference gene primers served as the basis for estimated nucleated cell counts. Assay: immunoSEQ multiplex PCR; the TCRdb copy retains only in-frame clones and omits some. V and J calls and clone size are given by that table; D and trimming were obtained from the DNA. The sample lists about 56,000 clones, about 91% occurring once. This clone has a single count. While infection was still active, Seattle patients were enrolled and then followed longitudinally.

The sequence was obtained from an older woman with COVID-19, enrolled during active disease. Sequencing was performed on peripheral blood. The chain is built from TRBV4-2 and TRBJ2-6; no clear D. The CDR3 coding sequence is TGTGCCAGCAGCCAGGCCGATGGCTCTGGGGCCAACGTCCTGACTTTC. Its translation is CASSQADGSGANVLTF.